The 14 T cell receptor beta chains below all came from one sample that was sequenced in a study of Ad26.COV2.S vaccination and SARS-CoV-2 variants. The repertoire was sequenced with immunoSEQ multiplex PCR; TCRdb's copy has only in-frame clones and lacks some. Of 350,000 to 450,000 clones in the sample, approximately 91% were seen once. Treatment: around 19 received Ad26.COV2.S at low or high dose, single or two shots; 5 received placebo; per-sample allocation not given. Day 63 following the first vaccine or placebo injection was when the samples were taken. The sequencing used peripheral blood, collected in a trial of Ad26.COV2.S vaccine versus placebo. The receptors were sampled from a person between 18 and 59 years old who received the Ad26.COV2.S COVID-19 vaccine or a placebo.

This clone showed up just a few times. The chain couples TRBV3-1 (or the pseudogene TRBV3-2) to TRBJ2-7, with TRBD1 as a possible D gene (5 bases). The CDR3 has 12 residues. Germline lookup yields CDR1 LGHDT and CDR2 YNNKEL (reference sequence). Trimming removed 1 base at V and 4 bases at J, with 5 bases between. The CDR3 sequence is CASSQAGYEQYF. In DNA, the CDR3 is TGTGCCAGCAGCCAAGCAGGGTACGAGCAGTACTTC.

J is TRBJ2-3 and V is TRBV6-5; D unclear. Germline assignment: CDR1 MNHEY and CDR2 SVGAGI. The CDR3 consists of 16 residues. Between the trimmed V and J ends, which lost 2 bases and 7 bases, there was a span of 19 bases. CDR3 DNA: TGTGCCAGCAGTTACAATCGGGCGGCCGTCATGAATACGCAGTATTTT. Translated, it gives CASSYNRAAVMNTQYF.

V is TRBV7-3 and J is TRBJ2-1; weak D call: TRBD2 (6 bases). Looked up from germline, CDR1 is SGHTA and CDR2 is FQGTGA. The CDR3 length is 16 residues. V lost 1 base to trimming and J lost 3 bases, with 13 bases between them. The CDR3 protein is CASSLKGGKSYNEQFF. The CDR3 bases are TGTGCCAGCAGCTTAAAGGGCGGGAAGAGCTACAATGAGCAGTTCTTC. Based on the CDR3 plus reference TRBV7-3 and TRBJ2-1, the full variable domain is GAGVSQTPSNKVTEKGKYVELRCDPISGHTALYWYRQSLGQGPEFLIYFQGTGAADDSGLPNDRFFAVRPEGSVSTLKIQRTERGDSAVYLCASSLKGGKSYNEQFFGPGTRLTVL.

The chain employs TRBV4-2 and TRBJ2-2, with 9 bases lining up with TRBD2. Germline trimming cut 4 bases from V and 4 bases from J; bases unmatched to any gene: 10. CDR3 length: 17 residues. Germline lookup yields CDR1 LGHNA and CDR2 YNFKEQ. The CDR3 coding sequence is TGTGCCAGCAGCCCTTCCCTGGGACTAGCCGCCACCGGGGAGCTGTTTTTT. Translation gives CASSPSLGLAATGELFF.

The rearrangement links TRBV29-1 to TRBJ2-7, with TRBD2 as a possible D gene (6 bases). V lost 0 bases to trimming and J lost 7 bases, with 16 bases between them. Germline V gene sequence: CDR1 SQVTM, CDR2 ANQGSEA. This CDR3 has 14 amino acids. CDR3 protein: CSVEEEGLRKEQYF. DNA for the CDR3: TGCAGCGTTGAAGAGGAGGGTTTAAGAAAGGAGCAGTACTTC.

In the case of this clone: Other DNA sequences within the sample encode an identical CDR3. The V and J genes are TRBV3-1 (or the pseudogene TRBV3-2) and TRBJ2-1; no firm D call. Trimming shortened V by 2 bases and J by 7 bases, and 6 bases separated the two germline ends. Germline V gives CDR1 LGHDT, CDR2 YNNKEL (reference sequence). The CDR3 loop spans 12 amino acids. The CDR3 loop is CASSQLGNEQFF. The CDR3 DNA reads TGTGCCAGCAGCCAACTAGGTAATGAGCAGTTCTTC.

The J gene is TRBJ1-1, the V gene TRBV25-1, with D maybe TRBD1 (5 bases). Between the trimmed V and J ends, which lost 3 bases and 5 bases, there was a span of 13 bases. CDR3 length: 14 amino acids. Germline V gives CDR1 MGHDK, CDR2 SYGVNS. CDR3 bases: TGTGCCAGCAGTGAGGGACTGGGAGGTACTGAAGCTTTCTTT. It yields the protein CASSEGLGGTEAFF.

For this clone: The same CDR3 arises from other DNA sequences in this sample as well. The genes are TRBV7-9 and TRBJ2-3; no firm D call. V lost 1 base to trimming and J lost 6 bases, with 5 bases between them. Looked up from germline, CDR1 is SEHNR and CDR2 is FQNEAQ (reference sequence). This CDR3 contains 12 residues. CDR3 in amino acids: CASSLGADTQYF. CDR3 bases: TGTGCCAGCAGCTTAGGGGCCGATACGCAGTATTTT.

The chain joins TRBV5-4 to TRBJ2-7; D remains unclear. This CDR3 spans 15 amino acids. In germline, CDR1 is SGHNT, CDR2 YYREEE (reference sequence). V was cut by 1 base and J by 0 bases, with 11 bases left in between. CDR3 sequence: CASSLSRRSSYEQYF. The CDR3 region has the DNA TGTGCCAGCAGCTTGTCCAGAAGGAGCTCCTACGAGCAGTACTTC. Supplemented by reference TRBV5-4 and TRBJ2-7, the full variable domain reads ETGVTQSPTHLIKTRGQQVTLRCSSQSGHNTVSWYQQALGQGPQFIFQYYREEENGRGNFPPRFSGLQFPNYSSELNVNALELDDSALYLCASSLSRRSSYEQYFGPGTRLTVT.

The CDR3 sequence: CASSLSRTGNTYEQYF. In nucleotides, the CDR3 is TGTGCCAGCAGTTTATCCCGGACAGGGAATACCTACGAGCAGTACTTC. The rearrangement links TRBV27 to TRBJ2-7; 8 bases fit TRBD1. The CDR3 totals 16 residues. Per germline, CDR1 MNHEY and CDR2 SMNVEV (reference sequence). The J segment lost 2 bases and the V segment lost 0 bases, leaving 6 bases of the junction unmatched.

This clone was seen only once. V is TRBV28 and J is TRBJ2-1; TRBD2 matches at 11 bases. Germline CDR1 reads MDHEN; CDR2 reads SYDVKM. Unmatched junction bases numbered 7, after V lost 3 bases and J lost 6 bases. This CDR3 region has 16 residues. DNA for the CDR3: TGTGCCAGCAGTTTCTTAGCGGGAGGGCTGGTCAATGAGCAGTTCTTC. Amino acids: CASSFLAGGLVNEQFF.

The genes are TRBV15 and TRBJ1-1; D is possibly TRBD1 (6 bases). Trimming pared 5 bases from V and 4 bases from J, leaving 11 bases between. This CDR3 has 13 amino acids. Germline CDR1 LNHNV, CDR2 YYDKDF (reference sequence). CDR3 residues: CATSGGPSTEAFF. CDR3 sequence (DNA): TGTGCCACCAGCGGGGGGCCAAGCACTGAAGCTTTCTTT.

At least ten counts were recorded for this clone. The chain carries TRBV4-1 and TRBJ1-1; D unresolved. The CDR3 is 13 residues long. The V gene's germline CDR1 is MGHRA and CDR2 YSYEKL. Trimming removed 3 bases from V and 0 bases from J, with 5 bases in between. The CDR3 coding sequence is TGCGCCAGCAGCCACCCCTTGAACACTGAAGCTTTCTTT. Translating gives CASSHPLNTEAFF.

The chain carries TRBV19 and TRBJ1-3; D not certain. The ends were cut back, 5 bases at V and 0 bases at J, with 17 bases in the middle. Germline values: CDR1 LNHDA, CDR2 SQIVND (reference sequence). CDR3 length equals 17 residues. The CDR3 loop is CASSSHRGPISGNTIYF. In DNA, the CDR3 is TGTGCCAGTAGTTCGCATCGCGGGCCCATCTCTGGAAACACCATATATTTT.